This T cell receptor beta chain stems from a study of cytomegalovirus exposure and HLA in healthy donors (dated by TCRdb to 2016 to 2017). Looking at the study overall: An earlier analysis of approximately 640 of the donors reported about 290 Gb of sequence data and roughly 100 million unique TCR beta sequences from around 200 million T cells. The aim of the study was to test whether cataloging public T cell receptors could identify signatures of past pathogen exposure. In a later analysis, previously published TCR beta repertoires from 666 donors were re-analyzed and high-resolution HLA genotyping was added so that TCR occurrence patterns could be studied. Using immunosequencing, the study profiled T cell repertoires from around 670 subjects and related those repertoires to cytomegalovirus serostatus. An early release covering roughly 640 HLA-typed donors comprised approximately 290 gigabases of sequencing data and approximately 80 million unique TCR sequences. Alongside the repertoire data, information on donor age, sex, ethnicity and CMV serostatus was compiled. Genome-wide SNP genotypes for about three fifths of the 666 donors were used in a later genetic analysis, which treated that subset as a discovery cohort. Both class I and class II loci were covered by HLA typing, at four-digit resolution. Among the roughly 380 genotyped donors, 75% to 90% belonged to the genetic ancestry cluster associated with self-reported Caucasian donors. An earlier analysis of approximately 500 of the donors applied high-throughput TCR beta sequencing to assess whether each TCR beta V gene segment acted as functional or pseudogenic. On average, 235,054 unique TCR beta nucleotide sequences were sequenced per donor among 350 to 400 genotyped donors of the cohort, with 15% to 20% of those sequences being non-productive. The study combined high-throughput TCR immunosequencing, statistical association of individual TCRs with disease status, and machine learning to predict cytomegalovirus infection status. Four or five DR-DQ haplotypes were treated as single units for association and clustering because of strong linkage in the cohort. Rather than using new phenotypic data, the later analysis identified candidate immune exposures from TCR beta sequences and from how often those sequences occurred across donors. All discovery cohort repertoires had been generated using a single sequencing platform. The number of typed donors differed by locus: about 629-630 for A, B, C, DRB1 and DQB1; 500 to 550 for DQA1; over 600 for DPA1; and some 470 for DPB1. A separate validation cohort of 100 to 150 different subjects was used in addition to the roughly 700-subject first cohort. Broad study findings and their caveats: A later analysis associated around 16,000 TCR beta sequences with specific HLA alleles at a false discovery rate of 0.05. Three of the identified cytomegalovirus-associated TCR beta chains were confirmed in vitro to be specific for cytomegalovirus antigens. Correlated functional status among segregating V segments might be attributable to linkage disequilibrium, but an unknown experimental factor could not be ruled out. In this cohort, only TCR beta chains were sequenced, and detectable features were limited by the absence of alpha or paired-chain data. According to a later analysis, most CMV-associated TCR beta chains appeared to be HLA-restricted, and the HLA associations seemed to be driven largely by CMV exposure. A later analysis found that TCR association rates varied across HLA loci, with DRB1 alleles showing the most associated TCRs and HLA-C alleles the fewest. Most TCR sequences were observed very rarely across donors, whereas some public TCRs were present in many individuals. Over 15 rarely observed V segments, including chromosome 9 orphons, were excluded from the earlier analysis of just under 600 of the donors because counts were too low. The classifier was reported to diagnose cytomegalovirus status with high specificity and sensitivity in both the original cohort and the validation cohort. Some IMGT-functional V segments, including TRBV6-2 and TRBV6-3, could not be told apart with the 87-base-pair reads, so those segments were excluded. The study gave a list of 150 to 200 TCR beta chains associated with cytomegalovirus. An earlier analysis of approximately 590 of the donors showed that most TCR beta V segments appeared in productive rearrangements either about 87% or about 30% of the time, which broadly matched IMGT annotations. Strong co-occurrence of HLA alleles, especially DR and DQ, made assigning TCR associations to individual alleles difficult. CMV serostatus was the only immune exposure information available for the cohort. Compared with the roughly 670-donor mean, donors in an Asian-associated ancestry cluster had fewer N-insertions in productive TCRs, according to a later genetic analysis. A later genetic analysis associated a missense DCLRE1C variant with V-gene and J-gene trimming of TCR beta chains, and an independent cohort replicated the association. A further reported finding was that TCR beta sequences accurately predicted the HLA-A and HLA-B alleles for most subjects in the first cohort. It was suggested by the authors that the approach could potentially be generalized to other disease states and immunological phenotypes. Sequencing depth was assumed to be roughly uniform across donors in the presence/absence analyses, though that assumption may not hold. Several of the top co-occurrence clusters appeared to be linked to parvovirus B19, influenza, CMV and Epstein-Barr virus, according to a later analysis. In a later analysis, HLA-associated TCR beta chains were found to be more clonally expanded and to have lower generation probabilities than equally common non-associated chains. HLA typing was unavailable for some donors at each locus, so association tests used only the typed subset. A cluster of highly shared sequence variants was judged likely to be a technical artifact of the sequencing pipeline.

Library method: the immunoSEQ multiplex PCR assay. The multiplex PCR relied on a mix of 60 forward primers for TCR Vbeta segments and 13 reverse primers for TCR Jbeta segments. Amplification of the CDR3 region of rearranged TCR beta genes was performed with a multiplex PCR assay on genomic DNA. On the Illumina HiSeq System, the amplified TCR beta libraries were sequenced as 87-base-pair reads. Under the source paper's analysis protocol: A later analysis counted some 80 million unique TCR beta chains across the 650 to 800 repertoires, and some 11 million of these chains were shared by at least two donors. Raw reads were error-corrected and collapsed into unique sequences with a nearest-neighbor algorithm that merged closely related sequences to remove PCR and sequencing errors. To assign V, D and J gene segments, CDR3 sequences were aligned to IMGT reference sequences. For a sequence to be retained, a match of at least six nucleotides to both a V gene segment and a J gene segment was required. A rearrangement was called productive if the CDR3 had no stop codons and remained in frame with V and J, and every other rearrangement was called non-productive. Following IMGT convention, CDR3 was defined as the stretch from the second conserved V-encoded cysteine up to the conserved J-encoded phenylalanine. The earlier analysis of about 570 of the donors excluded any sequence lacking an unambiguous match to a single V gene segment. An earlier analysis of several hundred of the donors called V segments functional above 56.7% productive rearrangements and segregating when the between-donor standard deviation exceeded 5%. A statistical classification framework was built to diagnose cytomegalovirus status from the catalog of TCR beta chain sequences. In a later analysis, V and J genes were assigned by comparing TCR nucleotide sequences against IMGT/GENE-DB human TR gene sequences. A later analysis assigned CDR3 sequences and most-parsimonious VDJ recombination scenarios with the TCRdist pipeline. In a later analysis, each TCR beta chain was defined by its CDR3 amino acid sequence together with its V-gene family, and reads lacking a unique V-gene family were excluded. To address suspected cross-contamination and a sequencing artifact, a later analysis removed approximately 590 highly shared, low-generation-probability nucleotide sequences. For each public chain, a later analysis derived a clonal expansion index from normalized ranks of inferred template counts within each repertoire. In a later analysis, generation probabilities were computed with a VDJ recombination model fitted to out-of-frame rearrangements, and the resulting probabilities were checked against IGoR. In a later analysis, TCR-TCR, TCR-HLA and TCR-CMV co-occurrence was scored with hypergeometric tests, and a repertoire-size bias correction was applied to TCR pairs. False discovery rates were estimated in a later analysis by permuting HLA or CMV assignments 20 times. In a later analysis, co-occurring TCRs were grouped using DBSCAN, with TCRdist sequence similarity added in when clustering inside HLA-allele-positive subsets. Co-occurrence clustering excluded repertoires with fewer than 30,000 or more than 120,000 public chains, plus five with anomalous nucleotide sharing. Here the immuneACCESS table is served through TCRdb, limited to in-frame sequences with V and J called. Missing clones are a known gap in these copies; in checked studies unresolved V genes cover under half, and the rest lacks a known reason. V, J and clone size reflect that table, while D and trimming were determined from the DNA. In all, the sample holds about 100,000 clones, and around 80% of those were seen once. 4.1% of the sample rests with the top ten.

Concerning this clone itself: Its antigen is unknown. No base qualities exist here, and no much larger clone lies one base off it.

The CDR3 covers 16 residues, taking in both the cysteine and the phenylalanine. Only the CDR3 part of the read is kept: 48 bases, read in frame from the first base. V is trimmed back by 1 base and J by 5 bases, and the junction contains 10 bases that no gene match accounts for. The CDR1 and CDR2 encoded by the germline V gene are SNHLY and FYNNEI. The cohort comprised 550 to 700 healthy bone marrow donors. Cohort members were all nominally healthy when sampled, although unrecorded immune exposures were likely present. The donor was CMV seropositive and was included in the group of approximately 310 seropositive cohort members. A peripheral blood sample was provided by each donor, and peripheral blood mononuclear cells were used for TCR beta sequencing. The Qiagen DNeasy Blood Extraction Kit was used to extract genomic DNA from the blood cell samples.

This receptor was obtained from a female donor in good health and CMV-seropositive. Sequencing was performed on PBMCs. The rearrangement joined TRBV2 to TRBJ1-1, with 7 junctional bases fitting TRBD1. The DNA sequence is TGTGCCAGCAGTGAAGGGACAGGCCGGTTTCGAACTGAAGCTTTCTTT. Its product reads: CASSEGTGRFRTEAFF.